These 5 T cell receptor beta chains share one sample of origin, sequenced in a study of siplizumab effects on memory and regulatory T cells. TCRdb keeps only in-frame clones here, not all; method: immunoSEQ multiplex PCR. The table records more than 85,000 clones, about 92% of them present only once. The sequenced material came from CD4+ T cells sorted from blood. Receptors originate from a human donor in good health.

V and J are TRBV7-9 and TRBJ2-1; no firm D call. Trimming removed 2 bases at V and 2 bases at J, with 4 bases between. CDR1 is SEHNR, CDR2 FQNEAQ, per germline (reference sequence). The CDR3 has 13 residues. CDR3 in DNA: TGTGCCAGCAGCTTATCGGCCTACAATGAGCAGTTCTTC. This sequence encodes CASSLSAYNEQFF.

The table lists this clone with a count of one. The chain couples TRBV7-9 to TRBJ2-1; no reliable D call. Trimming cost V 5 bases and J 7 bases, with 12 bases left between them. Per the germline V gene, CDR1 is SEHNR and CDR2 is FQNEAQ (reference sequence). This CDR3 has 13 amino acids. The CDR3: CASSPTDTNEQFF. Written as DNA, the CDR3 is TGTGCCAGCAGCCCGACCGACACAAATGAGCAGTTCTTC. The complete variable domain, with remaining parts taken from reference TRBV7-9 and TRBJ2-1, reads DTGVSQNPRHKITKRGQNVTFRCDPISEHNRLYWYRQTLGQGPEFLTYFQNEAQLEKSRLLSDRFSAERPKGSFSTLEIQRTEQGDSAMYLCASSPTDTNEQFFGPGTRLTVL.

This clone was observed a single time. Here the CDR3 reads CASSLFQGNEQFF. The CDR3 coding sequence is TGTGCCAGCAGCTTATTTCAGGGGAATGAGCAGTTCTTC. The V gene is TRBV7-9, the J gene TRBJ2-1; a weak D match, TRBD1 (6 bases). The CDR3 is made up of 13 amino acids. V lost 2 bases, J lost 7 bases, and 9 bases lay in between. In germline, CDR1 is SEHNR, CDR2 FQNEAQ (reference sequence).

The genes are TRBV19 and TRBJ2-3, with D possibly being TRBD1 or TRBD2 (5 bases each). V shed 3 bases and J shed 12 bases, with 13 bases lying between them. The germline gives CDR1 LNHDA, CDR2 SQIVND (reference sequence). CDR3 length equals 12 residues. CDR3 DNA: TGTGCCAGTAGTATGGGGGTAGGGTTTCAGTATTTT. Its protein is CASSMGVGFQYF.

The chain couples TRBV7-9 to TRBJ1-5; 9 bases align to TRBD1. This CDR3 has 17 amino acids. V gave up 3 bases and J gave up 7 bases; unmatched junction bases: 13. CDR1 is SEHNR, CDR2 FQNEAQ, per germline (reference sequence). In DNA, the CDR3 is TGTGCCAGCAGCTTGGGGGACAGGGAGATAGCAGAGCAGCCCCAGCATTTT. It is translated as CASSLGDREIAEQPQHF. Complete variable domain (other parts from reference TRBV7-9 and TRBJ1-5): DTGVSQNPRHKITKRGQNVTFRCDPISEHNRLYWYRQTLGQGPEFLTYFQNEAQLEKSRLLSDRFSAERPKGSFSTLEIQRTEQGDSAMYLCASSLGDREIAEQPQHFGDGTRLSIL.